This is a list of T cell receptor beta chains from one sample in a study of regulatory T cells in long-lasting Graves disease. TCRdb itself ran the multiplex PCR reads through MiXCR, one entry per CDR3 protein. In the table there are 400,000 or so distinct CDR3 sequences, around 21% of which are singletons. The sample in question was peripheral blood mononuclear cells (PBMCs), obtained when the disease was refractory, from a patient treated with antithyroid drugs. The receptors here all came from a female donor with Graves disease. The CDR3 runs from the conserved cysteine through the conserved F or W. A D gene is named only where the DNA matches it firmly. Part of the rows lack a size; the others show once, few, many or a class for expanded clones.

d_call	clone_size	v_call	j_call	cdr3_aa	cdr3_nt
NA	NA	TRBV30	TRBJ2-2	CAWSFGGALTGELFF	TGTGCCTGGAGTTTCGGTGGGGCACTCACCGGGGAGCTGTTTTTT
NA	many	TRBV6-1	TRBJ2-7	CASSVGTTWEQYF	TGTGCCAGCAGTGTGGGGACCACCTGGGAGCAGTACTTC
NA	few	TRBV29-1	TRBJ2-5	CSVEDRGWGQETQYF	TGCAGCGTTGAAGATCGGGGGTGGGGCCAAGAGACCCAGTACTTC
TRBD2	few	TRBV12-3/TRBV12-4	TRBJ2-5	CASSKSETSPQETQYF	TGTGCCAGCAGCAAAAGCGAGACTAGCCCCCAAGAGACCCAGTACTTC
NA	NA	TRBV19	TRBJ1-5	CASSPRAGSRGVPQHF	TGTGCCAGTAGTCCTAGAGCGGGGAGTAGGGGAGTGCCCCAGCATTTT
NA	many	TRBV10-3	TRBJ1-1	CAISASPHGGLGTEAFF	TGTGCCATCAGTGCGAGCCCACACGGGGGGCTTGGGACTGAAGCTTTCTTT
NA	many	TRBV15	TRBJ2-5	CATSRERLARETQYF	TGTGCCACCAGCAGAGAAAGGCTAGCGAGGGAGACCCAGTACTTC
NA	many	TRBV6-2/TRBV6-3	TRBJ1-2	CASSYSGLGGGYTF	TGTGCCAGCAGTTACTCTGGTCTAGGCGGTGGCTACACCTTC
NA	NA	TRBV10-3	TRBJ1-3	CAISGPDVSSGNTIYF	TGTGCCATCAGCGGACCTGACGTATCCTCTGGAAACACCATATATTTT
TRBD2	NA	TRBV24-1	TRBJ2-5	CATSDRRTSTAGTQYF	TGTGCCACCAGTGATAGGCGGACTAGCACCGCGGGGACCCAGTACTTC
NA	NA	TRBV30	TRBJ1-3	CARQGTGNTIYF	TGTGCCCGGCAAGGGACTGGAAACACCATATATTTT
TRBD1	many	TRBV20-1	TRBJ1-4	CSARSGTGNNEKLFF	TGCAGTGCTAGAAGCGGGACAGGGAATAATGAAAAACTGTTTTTT
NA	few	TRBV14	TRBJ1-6	CASSAVSEGNSPLHF	TGTGCCAGCAGCGCCGTCTCGGAGGGTAATTCACCCCTCCACTTT
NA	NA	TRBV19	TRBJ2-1	CASSIGTNFNEQFF	TGTGCCAGTAGTATCGGAACCAACTTTAATGAGCAGTTCTTC